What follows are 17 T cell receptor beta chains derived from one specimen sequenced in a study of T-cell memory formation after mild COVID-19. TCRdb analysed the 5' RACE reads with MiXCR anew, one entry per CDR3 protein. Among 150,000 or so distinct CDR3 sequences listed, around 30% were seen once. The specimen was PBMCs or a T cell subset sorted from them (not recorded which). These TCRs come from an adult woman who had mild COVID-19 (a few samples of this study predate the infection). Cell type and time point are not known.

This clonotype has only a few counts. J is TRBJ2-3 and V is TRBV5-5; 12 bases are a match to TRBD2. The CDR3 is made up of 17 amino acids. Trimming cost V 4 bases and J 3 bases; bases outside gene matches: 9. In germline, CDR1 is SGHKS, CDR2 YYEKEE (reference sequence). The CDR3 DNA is TGTGCCAGCAGCACGGATCGGACTAGCGGGGCGACAGATACGCAGTATTTT. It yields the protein CASSTDRTSGATDTQYF.

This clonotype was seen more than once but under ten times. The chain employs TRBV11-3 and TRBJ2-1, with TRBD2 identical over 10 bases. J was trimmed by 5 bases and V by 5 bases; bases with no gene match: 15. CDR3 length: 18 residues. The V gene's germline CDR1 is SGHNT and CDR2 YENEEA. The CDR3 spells CASSPRLAGRSLNNEQFF. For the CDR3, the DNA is TGTGCCAGCAGCCCGCGACTAGCGGGTCGGTCCTTGAACAATGAGCAGTTCTTC.

The CDR3 is CASSQGTSGNVDDEQFF. The CDR3 nucleotides read TGTGCCAGCAGCCAAGGGACTAGCGGGAACGTCGACGATGAGCAGTTCTTC. V and J are TRBV3-1 and TRBJ2-1, with 12 nucleotides matching TRBD2. Per germline, CDR1 LGHDT and CDR2 YNNKEL (reference sequence). The CDR3 consists of 17 residues. V shed 1 base and J 8 bases; nucleotides not matched to a gene: 9.

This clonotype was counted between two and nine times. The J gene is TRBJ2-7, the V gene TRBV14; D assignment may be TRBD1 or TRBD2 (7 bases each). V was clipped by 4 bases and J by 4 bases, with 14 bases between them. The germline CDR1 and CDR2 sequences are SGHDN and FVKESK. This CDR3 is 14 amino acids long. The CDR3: CASSPRQGGYEQYF. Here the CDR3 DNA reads TGTGCCAGCAGCCCTCGACAGGGAGGGTACGAGCAGTACTTC.

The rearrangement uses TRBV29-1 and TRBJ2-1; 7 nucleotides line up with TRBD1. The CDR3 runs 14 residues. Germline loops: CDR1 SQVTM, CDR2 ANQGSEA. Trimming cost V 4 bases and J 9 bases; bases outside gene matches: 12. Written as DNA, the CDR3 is TGCAGCGTTGGGGGACAGCTGAGAGCGAGTGAGCAGTTCTTC. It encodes CSVGGQLRASEQFF.

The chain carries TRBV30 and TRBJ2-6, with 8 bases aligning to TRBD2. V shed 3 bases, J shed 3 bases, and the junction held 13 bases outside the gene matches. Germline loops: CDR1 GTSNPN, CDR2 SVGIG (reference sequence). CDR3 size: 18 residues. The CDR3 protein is CAWSYSRGGSYGANVLTF. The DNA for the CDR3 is TGTGCCTGGAGCTACTCCCGGGGGGGCTCATATGGGGCCAACGTCCTGACTTTC.

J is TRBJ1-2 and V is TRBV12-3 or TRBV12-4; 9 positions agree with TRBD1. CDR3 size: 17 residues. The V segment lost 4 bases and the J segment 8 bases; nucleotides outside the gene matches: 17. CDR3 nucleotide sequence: TGTGCCAGCAGTTCGCCGGGACAGGGATGGATGAGTGACGGCTACACCTTC. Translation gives CASSSPGQGWMSDGYTF.

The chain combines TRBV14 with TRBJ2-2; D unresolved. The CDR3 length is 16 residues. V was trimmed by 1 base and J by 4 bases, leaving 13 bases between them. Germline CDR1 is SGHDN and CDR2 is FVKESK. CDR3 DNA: TGTGCCAGCAGCCAAGCCCCGTTAGGCCCCACCGGGGAGCTGTTTTTT. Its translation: CASSQAPLGPTGELFF.

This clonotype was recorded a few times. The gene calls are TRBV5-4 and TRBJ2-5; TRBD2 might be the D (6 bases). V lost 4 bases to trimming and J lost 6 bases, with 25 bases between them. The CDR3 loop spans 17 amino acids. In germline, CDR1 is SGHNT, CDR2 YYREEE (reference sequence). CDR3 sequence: CASSPEGSKAGLKTQYF. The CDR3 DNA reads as TGTGCCAGCAGCCCCGAAGGAAGCAAAGCGGGCCTAAAGACCCAGTACTTC. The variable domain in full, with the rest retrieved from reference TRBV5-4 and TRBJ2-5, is ETGVTQSPTHLIKTRGQQVTLRCSSQSGHNTVSWYQQALGQGPQFIFQYYREEENGRGNFPPRFSGLQFPNYSSELNVNALELDDSALYLCASSPEGSKAGLKTQYFGPGTRLLVL.

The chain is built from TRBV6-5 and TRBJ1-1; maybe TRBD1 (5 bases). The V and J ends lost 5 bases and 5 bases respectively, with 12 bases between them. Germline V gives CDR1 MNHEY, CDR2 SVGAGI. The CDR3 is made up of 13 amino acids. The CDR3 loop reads CASSLRAVTEAFF. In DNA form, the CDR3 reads TGTGCCAGCAGTCTCAGGGCCGTGACTGAAGCTTTCTTT.

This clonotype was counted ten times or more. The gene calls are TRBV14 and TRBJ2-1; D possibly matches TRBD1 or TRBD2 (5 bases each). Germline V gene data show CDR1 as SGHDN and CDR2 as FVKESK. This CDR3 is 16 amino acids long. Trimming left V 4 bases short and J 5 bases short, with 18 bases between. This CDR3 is CASSPVPVGRDNEQFF. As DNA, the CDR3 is TGTGCCAGCAGCCCAGTACCGGTGGGGCGGGACAATGAGCAGTTCTTC.

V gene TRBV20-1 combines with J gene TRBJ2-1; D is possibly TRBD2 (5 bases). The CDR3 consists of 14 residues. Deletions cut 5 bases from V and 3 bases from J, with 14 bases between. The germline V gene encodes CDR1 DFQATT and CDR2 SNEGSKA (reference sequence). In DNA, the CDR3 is TGCAGTGCTTTGGGTTTAGAGGGCTACAATGAGCAGTTCTTC. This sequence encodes CSALGLEGYNEQFF.

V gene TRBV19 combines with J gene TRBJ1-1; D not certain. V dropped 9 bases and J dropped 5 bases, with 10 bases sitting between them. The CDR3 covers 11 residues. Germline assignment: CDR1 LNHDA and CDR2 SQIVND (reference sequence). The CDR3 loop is CARSGRTEAFF. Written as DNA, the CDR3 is TGTGCCAGATCGGGAAGGACTGAAGCTTTCTTT.

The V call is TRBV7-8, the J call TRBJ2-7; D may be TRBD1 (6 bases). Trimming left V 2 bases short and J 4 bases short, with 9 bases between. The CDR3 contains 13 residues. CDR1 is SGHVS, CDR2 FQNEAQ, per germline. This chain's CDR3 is CASSLHREYEQYF. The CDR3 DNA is TGTGCCAGCAGCTTACACAGGGAATACGAGCAGTACTTC.

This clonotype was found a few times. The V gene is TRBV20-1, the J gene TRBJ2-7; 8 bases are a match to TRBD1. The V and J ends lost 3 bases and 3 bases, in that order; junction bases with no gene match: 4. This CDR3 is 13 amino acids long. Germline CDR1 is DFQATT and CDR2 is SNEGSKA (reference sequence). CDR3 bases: TGCAGTGCTAGTCAGGGGGCTTACTACGAGCAGTACTTC. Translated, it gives CSASQGAYYEQYF.

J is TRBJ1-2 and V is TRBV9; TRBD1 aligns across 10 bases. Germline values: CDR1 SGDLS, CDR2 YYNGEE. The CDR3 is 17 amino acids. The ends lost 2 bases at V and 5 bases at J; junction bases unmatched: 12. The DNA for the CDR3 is TGTGCCAGCAGCGTTCAAGCGACAGGGGGCAGTCTTTATGGCTACACCTTC. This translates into CASSVQATGGSLYGYTF.

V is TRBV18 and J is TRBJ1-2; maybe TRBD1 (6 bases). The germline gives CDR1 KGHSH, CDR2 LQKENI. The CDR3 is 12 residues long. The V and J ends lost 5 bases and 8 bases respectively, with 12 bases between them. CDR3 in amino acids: CASSDNRDGYTF. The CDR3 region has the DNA TGTGCCAGCTCAGACAACAGGGACGGCTACACCTTC.